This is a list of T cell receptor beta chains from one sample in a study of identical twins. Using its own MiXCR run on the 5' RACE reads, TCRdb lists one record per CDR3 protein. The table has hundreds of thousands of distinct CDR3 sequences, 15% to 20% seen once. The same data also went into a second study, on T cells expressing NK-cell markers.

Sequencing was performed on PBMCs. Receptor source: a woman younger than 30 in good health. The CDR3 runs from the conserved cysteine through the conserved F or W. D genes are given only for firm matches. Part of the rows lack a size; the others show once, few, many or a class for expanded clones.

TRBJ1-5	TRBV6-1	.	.	CASSEDRGNREGQPQHF	TGTGCCAGCAGTGAAGATAGAGGGAACAGGGAGGGCCAGCCCCAGCATTTT
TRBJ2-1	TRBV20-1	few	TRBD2	CSATSGRDYNEQFF	TGCAGTGCTACTAGCGGGAGGGACTACAATGAGCAGTTCTTC
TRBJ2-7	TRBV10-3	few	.	CAISESPGTRNYEQYF	TGTGCCATCAGTGAGTCCCCCGGGACCCGGAACTACGAGCAGTACTTC
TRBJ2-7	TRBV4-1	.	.	CASSQATTSTYEQYF	TGCGCCAGCAGCCAAGCCACGACTAGTACCTACGAGCAGTACTTC
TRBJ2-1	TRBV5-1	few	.	CASSLFLATDNEQFF	TGCGCCAGCAGCTTGTTCCTAGCGACCGACAATGAGCAGTTCTTC
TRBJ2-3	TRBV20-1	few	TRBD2	CSASPTSGNTDTQYF	TGCAGTGCTAGTCCGACTAGCGGGAACACAGATACGCAGTATTTT
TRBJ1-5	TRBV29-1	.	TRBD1	CSVETGQGNQPQHF	TGCAGCGTTGAAACGGGACAGGGGAATCAGCCCCAGCATTTT
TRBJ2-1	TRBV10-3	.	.	CAIESRNEQFF	TGTGCCATCGAGTCACGCAATGAGCAGTTCTTC
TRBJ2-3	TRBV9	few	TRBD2	CASSVGAGAYGDTQYF	TGTGCCAGCAGCGTAGGAGCGGGGGCCTATGGGGATACGCAGTATTTT
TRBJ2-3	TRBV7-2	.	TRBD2	CASNIGTSKDTQYF	TGTGCCAGCAACATCGGGACTAGCAAAGATACGCAGTATTTT
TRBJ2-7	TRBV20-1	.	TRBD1	CSARDRASSYEQYF	TGCAGTGCTAGGGACAGGGCAAGCTCCTACGAGCAGTACTTC
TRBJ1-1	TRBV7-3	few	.	CASSLIGTGNTEAFF	TGTGCCAGCAGCTTAATTGGGACGGGAAACACTGAAGCTTTCTTT
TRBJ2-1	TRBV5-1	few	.	CASSSRDLSYNEQFF	TGCGCCAGCAGCTCCCGGGACTTATCCTACAATGAGCAGTTCTTC
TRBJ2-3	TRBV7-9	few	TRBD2	CASSRDDSGRRPDTQYF	TGTGCCAGCAGCCGAGATGATAGCGGGAGGAGGCCAGATACGCAGTATTTT
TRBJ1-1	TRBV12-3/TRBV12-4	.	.	CASSYTNLGPFPEAFF	TGTGCCAGCAGTTACACCAACCTGGGACCGTTCCCTGAAGCTTTCTTT
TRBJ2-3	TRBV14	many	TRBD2	CASSQREETTQYF	TGTGCCAGCAGCCAACGGGAGGAGACCACGCAGTATTTT
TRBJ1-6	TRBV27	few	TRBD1	CASSYIQGVDSPLHF	TGTGCCAGCAGCTACATTCAGGGGGTTGACTCACCCCTCCACTTT
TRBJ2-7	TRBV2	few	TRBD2	CASMTSGGPRSYEQYF	TGTGCCAGCATGACTAGCGGGGGTCCACGCTCCTACGAGCAGTACTTC
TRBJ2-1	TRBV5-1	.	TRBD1	CATGGGTGANEQFF	TGCGCCACCGGAGGGGGGACAGGGGCAAATGAGCAGTTCTTC
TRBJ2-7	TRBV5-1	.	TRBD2	CASSFLAGETSEQYF	TGCGCCAGCAGCTTCCTAGCGGGGGAAACCTCCGAGCAGTACTTC
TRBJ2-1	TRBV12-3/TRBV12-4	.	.	CASSFSAEQFF	TGTGCCAGCAGTTTTTCGGCTGAGCAGTTCTTC
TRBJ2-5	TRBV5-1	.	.	CASSLDPGTLTQYF	TGCGCCAGCAGCTTGGACCCCGGGACCCTTACCCAGTACTTC
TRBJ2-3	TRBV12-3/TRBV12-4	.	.	CATTTPGGADTQYF	TGTGCCACTACGACCCCCGGAGGGGCAGATACGCAGTATTTT
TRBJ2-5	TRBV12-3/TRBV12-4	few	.	CASSYQGRETQYF	TGTGCCAGCAGTTACCAGGGTCGGGAGACCCAGTACTTC
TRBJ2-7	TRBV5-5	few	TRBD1	CASRLDRGGEQYF	TGTGCCAGCAGACTCGACAGGGGAGGCGAGCAGTACTTC
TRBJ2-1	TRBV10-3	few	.	CASSGQHNEQFF	TGTGCCTCCAGCGGACAGCACAATGAGCAGTTCTTC
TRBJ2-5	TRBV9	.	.	CASSLSFVETQYF	TGTGCCAGCAGCTTATCGTTCGTTGAGACCCAGTACTTC
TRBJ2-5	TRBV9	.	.	CASSVVGLQETQYF	TGTGCCAGCAGCGTAGTCGGGCTCCAAGAGACCCAGTACTTC
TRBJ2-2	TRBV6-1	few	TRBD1	CASWDRTNTGELFF	TGTGCCAGCTGGGACAGGACGAACACCGGGGAGCTGTTTTTT
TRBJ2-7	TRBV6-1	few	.	CASSEGTEEDEQYF	TGTGCCAGCAGTGAAGGGACAGAAGAGGACGAGCAGTACTTC
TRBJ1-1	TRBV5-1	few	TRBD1	CASRWTGRENTEAFF	TGCGCCAGCCGATGGACAGGGCGGGAGAACACTGAAGCTTTCTTT
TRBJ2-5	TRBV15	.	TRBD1	CATSRDRTGGETQYF	TGTGCCACCAGCAGAGATAGGACAGGGGGAGAGACCCAGTACTTC
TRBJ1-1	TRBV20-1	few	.	CSARGSRTANTEAFF	TGCAGTGCTAGAGGGTCGAGGACAGCGAACACTGAAGCTTTCTTT
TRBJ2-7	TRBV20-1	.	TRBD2	CSAIRGSESGEQYF	TGCAGTGCTATACGCGGGAGTGAATCGGGGGAGCAGTACTTC
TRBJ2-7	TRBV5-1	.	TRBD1	CASSLKTGDYEQYF	TGCGCCAGCAGCTTAAAGACAGGGGATTACGAGCAGTACTTC
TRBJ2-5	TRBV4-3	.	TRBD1	CASSQGRWTGFQETQYF	TGCGCCAGCAGCCAAGGACGCTGGACAGGTTTCCAAGAGACCCAGTACTTC
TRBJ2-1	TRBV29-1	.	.	CSVQTDHYNEQFF	TGCAGCGTCCAAACGGACCACTACAATGAGCAGTTCTTC
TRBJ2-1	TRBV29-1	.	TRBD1	CSAAGGKSYNEQFF	TGCAGCGCCGCAGGGGGAAAGTCCTACAATGAGCAGTTCTTC
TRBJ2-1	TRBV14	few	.	CASSQAATVGEQFF	TGTGCCAGCAGCCAAGCGGCCACGGTCGGTGAGCAGTTCTTC
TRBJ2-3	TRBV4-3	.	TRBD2	CASSQGTSGNTDTQYF	TGCGCCAGCAGCCAAGGGACTAGCGGAAACACAGATACGCAGTATTTT